The 24 T cell receptor beta chains listed next were all sequenced from one sample in a study of glioma-infiltrating T cells after dendritic cell vaccination. Sequencing used immunoSEQ multiplex PCR; TCRdb keeps in-frame clones, though not all of them. Of 55,000 to 75,000 clones listed, roughly 80% are singletons. This sample's time point: after dendritic cell vaccination, including at tumor progression/relapse. The starting material was blood, obtained after dendritic cell vaccination. The origin of the receptors is a human donor with glioblastoma.

Concerning this clone: Sequence at one end of the junction differs from germline and may be a read error. Other DNA sequences in the same sample also yield this CDR3. This chain uses TRBV7-2 with TRBJ1-6, with 7 bases fitting TRBD1. In germline, CDR1 is SGHTA, CDR2 FQGNSA. CDR3 length: 14 residues. The CDR3 is CASSLAGGESPLHF. The CDR3 nucleotides read TGTGCCAGCAGCCTAGCAGGGGGAGAATCCCCCCTCCACTTT.

The rearrangement joins TRBV9 to TRBJ2-3, with D perhaps TRBD1 (6 bases). The CDR3 sequence is 16 residues long. The germline V gene encodes CDR1 SGDLS and CDR2 YYNGEE. Trimming removed 4 bases from V and 4 bases from J, with 19 bases in between. The CDR3 reads CASSSGPGAGADTQYF. The CDR3, as DNA: TGTGCCAGCAGCTCAGGTCCCGGAGCAGGGGCAGATACGCAGTATTTT. Together with reference TRBV9 and TRBJ2-3, the CDR3 gives the full variable domain: DSGVTQTPKHLITATGQRVTLRCSPRSGDLSVYWYQQSLDQGLQFLIQYYNGEERAKGNILERFSAQQFPDLHSELNLSSLELGDSALYFCASSSGPGAGADTQYFGPGTRLTVL.

The chain joins TRBV2 to TRBJ2-2; 13 positions match TRBD2. Trimming at V came to 6 bases and at J to 0 bases, leaving 4 bases not matched to a gene. Germline CDR1 SNHLY, CDR2 FYNNEI. There are 17 residues in the CDR3. CDR3 residues: CASSVTSGGSNTGELFF. The DNA of the CDR3 is TGTGCCAGCAGCGTGACTAGCGGGGGGTCGAACACCGGGGAGCTGTTTTTT.

The chain has TRBV27 and TRBJ1-1; tentatively, D is TRBD1 (5 bases). Per germline, CDR1 MNHEY and CDR2 SMNVEV (reference sequence). The CDR3 has 14 amino acids. Between the trimmed V and J ends, which lost 5 bases and 0 bases, there was a span of 10 bases. Here the CDR3 DNA reads TGTGCCAGCAGTCCCGGACAAGTGAACACTGAAGCTTTCTTT. Translated, it gives CASSPGQVNTEAFF.

The chain recombines TRBV5-4 with TRBJ2-3; weak D call: TRBD1 (7 bases). The germline CDR1 and CDR2 sequences are SGHNT and YYREEE (reference sequence). V lost 4 bases and J 6 bases, leaving 15 bases between the germline ends. The length of the CDR3 is 14 residues. DNA for the CDR3: TGTGCCAGCAGCGCGGGACAGACTAGGGATACGCAGTATTTT. Translation: CASSAGQTRDTQYF.

This clone was observed a handful of times. This chain links TRBV2 with TRBJ2-7, with 10 bases that match TRBD1. The germline V gene encodes CDR1 SNHLY and CDR2 FYNNEI. V lost 6 bases to trimming and J lost 3 bases; unmatched junction nucleotides: 5. This CDR3 is built from 14 residues. CDR3 coding DNA: TGTGCCAGCAGGGCCGGGACAGGGGTCTACGAGCAGTACTTC. Its translation: CASRAGTGVYEQYF.

The chain combines TRBV5-1 with TRBJ2-3; TRBD2 aligns across 15 bases. There are 17 residues in the CDR3. With 6 bases clipped from V and 2 bases from J, the junction kept 7 bases outside the gene matches. Germline CDR1 reads SGHRS; CDR2 reads YFSETQ. This CDR3 reads CASIPGLAGGTTDTQYF. CDR3 sequence (DNA): TGCGCCAGCATTCCCGGACTAGCGGGGGGGACCACAGATACGCAGTATTTT.

The rearrangement links TRBV4-1 to TRBJ2-5; TRBD2 might be the D (7 bases). The CDR3 runs to 16 residues. V was pared by 0 bases and J by 2 bases, with 13 bases between. From germline, CDR1 is MGHRA and CDR2 YSYEKL. As DNA, the CDR3 is TGCGCCAGCAGCCAAGATCTCGGGGGGCATCAAGAGACCCAGTACTTC. It codes for CASSQDLGGHQETQYF.

The rearrangement joins TRBV5-1 to TRBJ1-2, with 12 bases aligning to TRBD1. The CDR3 is 17 residues long. The germline V gene encodes CDR1 SGHRS and CDR2 YFSETQ. The trim removed 4 bases at V and 8 bases at J, leaving 15 bases unmatched. As DNA, the CDR3 is TGCGCCAGCAGCCCGAGTCCCCCGGGACAGGGGGCAGAAGGCTACACCTTC. Its translation is CASSPSPPGQGAEGYTF.

This clone was counted a single time. The CDR3 loop reads CACQRAYGYTF. DNA of the CDR3: TGTGCCTGTCAACGAGCCTATGGCTACACCTTC. The chain has TRBV30 and TRBJ1-2; no reliable D call. There are 11 residues in the CDR3. CDR1 is GTSNPN, CDR2 SVGIG, per germline (reference sequence). V shed 6 bases and J shed 4 bases, with 9 bases lying between them.

This chain joins TRBV7-2 and TRBJ1-2; no definite D call. Germline assignment: CDR1 SGHTA and CDR2 FQGNSA. The V end was cut by 1 base, the J end by 8 bases, with 11 bases between. The CDR3 totals 13 residues. The CDR3 is CASSLDGRRGYTF. DNA of the CDR3: TGTGCCAGCAGCTTAGATGGGCGGAGGGGCTACACCTTC.

The CDR3 is CASSLATSGTQYF. The CDR3 region has the DNA TGTGCCAGCAGCTTGGCGACTAGCGGGACCCAGTACTTC. The rearrangement links TRBV11-2 to TRBJ2-5, with TRBD2 matching 9 bases. The V gene end was trimmed by 3 bases and the J gene end by 7 bases; junction bases not matched to a gene: 3. Germline CDR1 SGHAT, CDR2 FQNNGV. This CDR3 has 13 residues. The full variable domain, completed using reference TRBV11-2 and TRBJ2-5, is EAGVAQSPRYKIIEKRQSVAFWCNPISGHATLYWYQQILGQGPKLLIQFQNNGVVDDSQLPKDRFSAERLKGVDSTLKIQPAKLEDSAVYLCASSLATSGTQYFGPGTRLLVL.

This clone was detected once. This chain uses TRBV29-1 with TRBJ2-7; 7 positions agree with TRBD2. Looked up from germline, CDR1 is SQVTM and CDR2 is ANQGSEA. Germline trimming cut 0 bases from V and 6 bases from J; bases unmatched to any gene: 2. The CDR3 length is 12 residues. CDR3: CSVEEGGGEQYF. The CDR3 DNA sequence: TGCAGCGTTGAAGAGGGGGGGGGCGAGCAGTACTTC.

The J gene is TRBJ1-1, the V gene TRBV7-6; D remains unclear. V lost 4 bases, J lost 0 bases, and 6 bases lay in between. The CDR3 is 13 residues long. The germline CDR1 and CDR2 sequences are SGHVS and FNYEAQ. The CDR3 is CASSSQMNTEAFF. The CDR3 DNA reads TGTGCCAGCAGCTCACAGATGAACACTGAAGCTTTCTTT.

The CDR3 here is CASSPRQENTGELFF. For the CDR3, the DNA is TGCGCCAGCAGCCCACGACAGGAGAACACCGGGGAGCTGTTTTTT. This chain joins TRBV5-1 and TRBJ2-2; D perhaps matches TRBD1 (6 bases). The germline V and J ends were trimmed by 4 bases and 1 base, with 11 bases remaining between them. Germline loops: CDR1 SGHRS, CDR2 YFSETQ. The CDR3 covers 15 residues.

The chain combines TRBV19 with TRBJ1-2; D is undetermined. CDR1 and CDR2 from the germline V gene are LNHDA and SQIVND (reference sequence). V lost 4 bases to trimming and J lost 8 bases, with 14 bases between them. This CDR3 comprises 13 residues. CDR3 residues: CASSSFMALGYTF. In DNA, the CDR3 is TGTGCCAGTAGTAGTTTTATGGCATTAGGCTACACCTTC.

Here the CDR3 reads CASSRYLNTEAFF. The CDR3 coding sequence is TGTGCCAGCAGTCGCTACTTGAACACTGAAGCTTTCTTT. The chain has TRBV6-5 and TRBJ1-1; D remains ambiguous. The CDR3 has 13 amino acids. The V gene lost 5 bases and the J gene lost 0 bases, with 7 bases spanning the gap. In germline, CDR1 is MNHEY, CDR2 SVGAGI.

This chain joins TRBV30 and TRBJ2-7; unclear D gene. Trimming stripped 1 base from V and 3 bases from J, with 4 bases between. This CDR3 has 11 amino acids. Germline V gene data show CDR1 as GTSNPN and CDR2 as SVGIG (reference sequence). The CDR3 is CAWSANYEQYF. Here the CDR3 DNA reads TGTGCCTGGAGTGCCAACTACGAGCAGTACTTC.

The chain employs TRBV4-3 and TRBJ1-4; possible D gene TRBD1, 5 bases. Between the trimmed V and J ends, which lost 4 bases and 5 bases, there was a span of 20 bases. The CDR3 is made up of 17 amino acids. Germline V CDR1 and CDR2: LGHNA, YSLEER. The DNA for the CDR3 is TGCGCCAGCAGCCGCCGCGCGGCTGGGGCTTTAAATGAAAAACTGTTTTTT. This encodes CASSRRAAGALNEKLFF.

The chain combines TRBV5-6 with TRBJ1-6; D is perhaps TRBD1 (5 bases). This CDR3 is built from 14 residues. The germline V gene encodes CDR1 SGHDT and CDR2 YYEEEE. Trimming stripped 4 bases from V and 10 bases from J, with 15 bases between. The CDR3 protein is CASSPGTEVSPLHF. CDR3 nucleotides: TGTGCCAGCAGCCCTGGGACTGAGGTATCACCCCTCCACTTT. Full variable domain (rest looked up from reference TRBV5-6 and TRBJ1-6): DAGVTQSPTHLIKTRGQQVTLRCSPKSGHDTVSWYQQALGQGPQFIFQYYEEEERQRGNFPDRFSGHQFPNYSSELNVNALLLGDSALYLCASSPGTEVSPLHFGNGTRLTVT.

The chain employs TRBV5-1 and TRBJ2-7; D might be TRBD1 (6 bases). The CDR3 length is 13 residues. The germline V gene has CDR1 SGHRS and CDR2 YFSETQ. Trimming took 0 bases from V and 3 from J, leaving 7 bases between them. Here the CDR3 reads CASSLDRDYEQYF. CDR3 nucleotide sequence: TGCGCCAGCAGCTTGGACAGGGACTACGAGCAGTACTTC. Using reference TRBV5-1 and TRBJ2-7 for the parts outside the CDR3, the full variable domain is KAGVTQTPRYLIKTRGQQVTLSCSPISGHRSVSWYQQTPGQGLQFLFEYFSETQRNKGNFPGRFSGRQFSNSRSEMNVSTLELGDSALYLCASSLDRDYEQYFGPGTRLTVT.

The chain is built from TRBV4-1 and TRBJ1-2; 7 positions match TRBD1. There are 15 residues in the CDR3. CDR1 and CDR2 from the germline V gene are MGHRA and YSYEKL. V dropped 0 bases and J dropped 5; count of bases not matched to a gene: 6. CDR3 loop: CASSQEQTGLYGYTF. The CDR3, as DNA: TGCGCCAGCAGCCAAGAACAGACAGGGTTGTATGGCTACACCTTC.

V gene TRBV7-8 combines with J gene TRBJ2-3; D remains unclear. The CDR3 extends over 17 amino acids. Between the trimmed V and J ends, which lost 3 bases and 2 bases, there was a span of 18 bases. Germline-derived CDR1 and CDR2 are SGHVS and FQNEAQ. The CDR3 loop is CASSFSSFQLLTDTQYF. The CDR3 nucleotides read TGTGCCAGCAGCTTTTCAAGTTTCCAACTTCTCACAGATACGCAGTATTTT.

This chain uses TRBV19 with TRBJ1-2; D is unresolved. From germline, CDR1 is LNHDA and CDR2 SQIVND (reference sequence). The CDR3 covers 16 residues. The ends were cut back, 3 bases at V and 2 bases at J, with 16 bases in the middle. CDR3 region: CASSIVYRGLNYGYTF. In DNA, the CDR3 is TGTGCCAGTAGTATCGTTTACCGGGGATTAAACTATGGCTACACCTTC.